The clone carrying this T cell receptor (beta chain) showed up just a few times. The antigen remains unidentified. Generated by immunoSEQ multiplex PCR, the TCRdb table keeps only in-frame clones and is missing some. Of around 99,000 clones in the sample, approximately 90% were seen once. This sample was included in a study of graft-versus-host responses after intestinal transplantation. About the research overall: Among the recipients, transplants were multivisceral, liver-intestinal, or isolated intestinal. The whole recipient group had anti-thymocyte globulin induction followed by tacrolimus and steroids for around three years.

Findings and caveats of the study: The marrow of recipients harbored GvH clones, and ileum or blood showed some of them first.

The receptor was derived from a human donor who was the organ donor for an intestinal transplant. Specimen: unstimulated CD4+ T cells sorted from spleen or lymph node cells, collected before transplant.

CDR3 region: CASRAGRNTGELFF. The DNA for the CDR3 is TGTGCCAGCCGAGCGGGGCGGAACACCGGGGAGCTGTTTTTT. The chain joins TRBV7-3 to TRBJ2-2; 7 bases line up with TRBD2. The CDR3 has 14 residues. Germline V lookup: CDR1 SGHTA, CDR2 FQGTGA. V lost 8 bases and J lost 1; bases outside the gene matches: 4.